This T cell receptor beta chain was sequenced in a study of control samples from healthy donors and cancer patients. Libraries were prepared by immunoSEQ multiplex PCR; TCRdb keeps only in-frame clonotypes and omits some of them. The sample holds some 160,000 clones, about 94% seen once. CDR3 length: 16 amino acids. The germline gives CDR1 MGHDK, CDR2 SYGVNS. Trimming stripped 5 bases from V and 0 bases from J, with 13 bases between. The sample taken for sequencing was blood. This clonotype was sampled from a woman in her twenties or thirties in good health. The chain couples TRBV25-1 to TRBJ1-4; D might be TRBD1 (5 bases). CDR3 region: CASSLGHLTTNEKLFF. The CDR3 DNA follows: TGTGCCAGCAGTCTAGGACACCTTACAACTAATGAAAAACTGTTTTTT.